A selection of T cell receptor beta chains follows, all from one sample in a study of shared clonotypes between healthy human individuals. The data were produced by immunoSEQ multiplex PCR, yet TCRdb's version contains in-frame clones alone and is incomplete. The sample has approximately 1,500,000 clones; approximately 98% are singletons. Sequencing was performed on naive CD4+ T cells sorted from blood. Receptor source: a man aged 25 to 40 in good health. Both conserved end residues are part of each CDR3. D genes are given only for firm matches. A row's size may be missing; if present it is once, few, many or a size class.

d_gene: TRBD2
j_gene: TRBJ2-3
v_gene: TRBV10-1
abundance: NA
CDR3nt: TGCGCCAGCAGTGAGTCTGCGGGAGGGGGCACAGATACGCAGTATTTT
CDR3aa: CASSESAGGGTDTQYF

d_gene: NA
j_gene: TRBJ1-2
v_gene: TRBV28
abundance: NA
CDR3nt: TGTGCCAGCGGCATCGATAATCACTATGGCTACACCTTC
CDR3aa: CASGIDNHYGYTF

d_gene: NA
j_gene: TRBJ1-4
v_gene: TRBV5-6
abundance: NA
CDR3nt: TGTGCCAGCAGCTGGGGGTTAGGTCCTGAAAAACTGTTTTTT
CDR3aa: CASSWGLGPEKLFF

d_gene: TRBD1
j_gene: TRBJ2-7
v_gene: TRBV15
abundance: NA
CDR3nt: TGTGCCACCAGCAGAGTTACCGGGACAGGGGTCTACGAGCAGTACTTC
CDR3aa: CATSRVTGTGVYEQYF

d_gene: TRBD2
j_gene: TRBJ2-5
v_gene: TRBV5-1
abundance: once
CDR3nt: TGCGCCAGCAGACCCGGTGTAGCGGGAGGGGAGACCCAGTACTTC
CDR3aa: CASRPGVAGGETQYF

d_gene: NA
j_gene: TRBJ2-3
v_gene: TRBV2
abundance: NA
CDR3nt: TGTGCCAGCAGTGTATATAGCACAGATACGCAGTATTTT
CDR3aa: CASSVYSTDTQYF

d_gene: TRBD1
j_gene: TRBJ2-7
v_gene: TRBV6-6
abundance: NA
CDR3nt: TGTGCCAGCAGTTACAACGACAGGGACAGTTCCTACGAGCAGTACTTC
CDR3aa: CASSYNDRDSSYEQYF

d_gene: TRBD2
j_gene: TRBJ2-1
v_gene: TRBV2
abundance: NA
CDR3nt: TGTGCCAGCAGTGAGGGCGGGAGCTCCTACAATGAGCAGTTCTTC
CDR3aa: CASSEGGSSYNEQFF

d_gene: TRBD1
j_gene: TRBJ2-7
v_gene: TRBV10-3
abundance: NA
CDR3nt: TGTGCCATCAGCAAGGGACAGACAATCTCCTACGAGCAGTACTTC
CDR3aa: CAISKGQTISYEQYF

d_gene: TRBD1
j_gene: TRBJ2-7
v_gene: TRBV29-1
abundance: NA
CDR3nt: TGCAGCGTTGAGTCAGGACAGGGGTCCCACGAGCAGTACTTC
CDR3aa: CSVESGQGSHEQYF

d_gene: NA
j_gene: TRBJ2-1
v_gene: TRBV29-1
abundance: NA
CDR3nt: TGCAGCGTTGGGTCAGGGAATATGGTAAACTCCTACAATGAGCAGTTCTTC
CDR3aa: CSVGSGNMVNSYNEQFF

d_gene: NA
j_gene: TRBJ2-3
v_gene: TRBV5-6
abundance: NA
CDR3nt: TGTGCCAGCAGCTCAAGCGACAGGTTAAGCACAGATACGCAGTATTTT
CDR3aa: CASSSSDRLSTDTQYF

d_gene: TRBD2
j_gene: TRBJ2-7
v_gene: TRBV11-2
abundance: NA
CDR3nt: TGTGCCAGCAGCTTAGGACTAGCGGGAGCGGGGGAGCAGTACTTC
CDR3aa: CASSLGLAGAGEQYF

d_gene: NA
j_gene: TRBJ2-7
v_gene: TRBV27
abundance: NA
CDR3nt: TGTGCCAGCAGTTTATATGGCCCAAACCTGGCCTACGAGCAGTACTTC
CDR3aa: CASSLYGPNLAYEQYF

d_gene: TRBD1
j_gene: TRBJ1-2
v_gene: TRBV6-6
abundance: NA
CDR3nt: TGTGCCAGCAGTTCTGACAGGGTCGGTGGCTACACCTTC
CDR3aa: CASSSDRVGGYTF

d_gene: NA
j_gene: TRBJ2-5
v_gene: TRBV30
abundance: NA
CDR3nt: TGTGCCTGGAACTCCGGGGGGACCCAGTACTTC
CDR3aa: CAWNSGGTQYF

d_gene: NA
j_gene: TRBJ2-7
v_gene: TRBV28
abundance: NA
CDR3nt: TGTGCCAGCACCACAGGGCCGGGCTACGAGCAGTACTTC
CDR3aa: CASTTGPGYEQYF

d_gene: TRBD1
j_gene: TRBJ1-5
v_gene: TRBV6-5
abundance: NA
CDR3nt: TGTGCCAGCAGTTACTCAGGACAGGGCTTTCAGCCCCAGCATTTT
CDR3aa: CASSYSGQGFQPQHF

d_gene: TRBD2
j_gene: TRBJ2-5
v_gene: TRBV2
abundance: NA
CDR3nt: TGTGCCAGCACCGGACTAGCGTCTGAACAAGAGACCCAGTACTTC
CDR3aa: CASTGLASEQETQYF

d_gene: TRBD2
j_gene: TRBJ2-2
v_gene: TRBV7-9
abundance: NA
CDR3nt: TGTGCCAGCAGCTTATTCTCATTTATGGCTAGCGGGAACACCGGGGAGCTGTTTTTT
CDR3aa: CASSLFSFMASGNTGELFF

d_gene: NA
j_gene: TRBJ2-2
v_gene: TRBV7-2
abundance: NA
CDR3nt: TGTGCCAGCAGCCAGATGCGCGGTACCGGGGAGCTGTTTTTT
CDR3aa: CASSQMRGTGELFF

d_gene: TRBD1
j_gene: TRBJ1-5
v_gene: TRBV19
abundance: NA
CDR3nt: TGTGCCAGTAGTTCGACAGGGGGCAATCAGCCCCAGCATTTT
CDR3aa: CASSSTGGNQPQHF

d_gene: NA
j_gene: TRBJ2-7
v_gene: TRBV27
abundance: NA
CDR3nt: TGTGCCAGCAGTTTATTGGAGGGGCCCTACGAGCAGTACTTC
CDR3aa: CASSLLEGPYEQYF

d_gene: NA
j_gene: TRBJ1-1
v_gene: TRBV5-1
abundance: NA
CDR3nt: TGCGCCAGCAGCCAACAGGGACACACTGAAGCTTTCTTT
CDR3aa: CASSQQGHTEAFF

d_gene: NA
j_gene: TRBJ1-5
v_gene: TRBV28
abundance: NA
CDR3nt: TGTGCCAGCAGTTTTTCCGGGGAGAGCAATCAGCCCCAGCATTTT
CDR3aa: CASSFSGESNQPQHF